Below are 30 T cell receptor beta chains sequenced from a single sample in a study of shared clonotypes between healthy human individuals. Data came from immunoSEQ multiplex PCR; TCRdb stores just in-frame clones and leaves some out. This repertoire shows roughly 500,000 clones, around 75% found once; its top ten account for 13%. The material sequenced was PBMCs. The origin of the receptors is a woman in her thirties or forties in good health. Some clones in this sample may be carry-over from other donors' samples.

Worth noting for this clone: This sample also contains other DNA sequences that code for the same CDR3. This chain links TRBV28 with TRBJ2-4; a possible D gene is TRBD1 (6 bases). There are 15 residues in the CDR3. V lost 5 bases and J lost 0, with 11 bases in between. CDR1 and CDR2 from the germline V gene are MDHEN and SYDVKM. The CDR3 loop reads CASSLAGVAKNIQYF. The DNA for the CDR3 is TGTGCCAGCAGTCTCGCAGGGGTAGCCAAAAACATTCAGTACTTC.

The chain is built from TRBV19 and TRBJ2-1; D gene unclear. This CDR3 region has 13 residues. Looked up from germline, CDR1 is LNHDA and CDR2 is SQIVND (reference sequence). Trimming left V 5 bases short and J 4 bases short, with 9 bases between. The CDR3 DNA is TGTGCCAGTAGTCCCAGTAGATACAATGAGCAGTTCTTC. Its protein is CASSPSRYNEQFF.

The CDR3 coding sequence is TGTGCCAGCAGTTATCTGACTAGGCGGGAGGGGGATGAGCAGTTCTTC. This translates into CASSYLTRREGDEQFF. The chain recombines TRBV6-5 with TRBJ2-1; 9 nucleotides match TRBD2. Germline V gives CDR1 MNHEY, CDR2 SVGAGI. J gave up 8 bases and V 3 bases, and 11 bases lay outside the gene matches. CDR3 length: 16 amino acids.

The chain combines TRBV6-1 with TRBJ2-6; D unresolved. The germline V gene has CDR1 MNHNS and CDR2 SASEGT. V shed 6 bases and J shed 1 base, with 7 bases lying between them. The CDR3 runs 14 residues. The CDR3 protein is CASRVGSGANVLTF. CDR3 in DNA: TGTGCCAGCAGGGTAGGGTCTGGGGCCAACGTCCTGACTTTC.

V usage is TRBV29-1 and J usage is TRBJ2-2, with a tentative D call TRBD1 (5 bases). Trimming pared 1 base from V and 2 bases from J, leaving 8 bases between. The CDR3 length is 14 residues. CDR1 and CDR2 from the germline V gene are SQVTM and ANQGSEA. The CDR3 loop is CSVEGGANTGELFF. The CDR3 DNA follows: TGCAGCGTTGAAGGTGGGGCAAACACCGGGGAGCTGTTTTTT.

As concerns this clone: Other DNA sequences in this specimen translate into the identical CDR3. The chain carries TRBV7-2 and TRBJ1-4; 7 nucleotides line up with TRBD1. This CDR3 spans 12 amino acids. In germline, CDR1 is SGHTA, CDR2 FQGNSA. J gave up 8 bases and V 6 bases, and 3 bases lay outside the gene matches. The CDR3 reads CASSPQGEKLFF. CDR3 nucleotide sequence: TGTGCCAGCAGTCCACAGGGGGAAAAACTGTTTTTT.

This clone appeared a few times. This chain joins TRBV2 and TRBJ1-2; D gene uncertain. Trimming took off 11 bases at V and 0 bases at J, with 13 bases between the two ends. This CDR3 has 13 residues. Germline-derived CDR1 and CDR2 are SNHLY and FYNNEI. The CDR3 sequence is CADVGDSNYGYTF. For the CDR3, the DNA is TGTGCCGACGTTGGGGATTCTAACTATGGCTACACCTTC.

The rearrangement uses TRBV27 and TRBJ2-3; no definite D call. CDR1 and CDR2 (germline): MNHEY, SMNVEV (reference sequence). The length of the CDR3 is 18 residues. V was trimmed by 0 bases and J by 0 bases, leaving 16 bases between them. The CDR3 is CASSLSRIVTTSTDTQYF. The CDR3 DNA sequence: TGTGCCAGCAGTTTATCCCGAATCGTTACCACTAGCACAGATACGCAGTATTTT.

The rearrangement uses TRBV7-2 and TRBJ2-3, with TRBD2 matching 11 bases. Germline CDR1 and CDR2: SGHTA and FQGNSA. There are 14 residues in the CDR3. The junction had 3 bases not matched to a gene; V was cut back by 5 bases and J by 5 bases. The CDR3 region is CASSPTSGRDTQYF. The CDR3 DNA follows: TGTGCCAGCAGCCCAACTAGCGGGAGAGATACGCAGTATTTT.

J is TRBJ2-1 and V is TRBV7-9, with a weak D call TRBD2 (5 bases). Per the germline V gene, CDR1 is SEHNR and CDR2 is FQNEAQ (reference sequence). The length of the CDR3 is 16 residues. Trimming shortened V by 7 bases and J by 4 bases, and 20 bases separated the two germline ends. The CDR3 nucleotides are TGTGCCAGCACCCCAATCAGCGGCACCTCTTACAATGAGCAGTTCTTC. As protein: CASTPISGTSYNEQFF.

V and J are TRBV10-3 and TRBJ1-1; D unclear. V shed 2 bases and J shed 6 bases, with 16 bases lying between them. This CDR3 spans 15 amino acids. Germline-derived CDR1 and CDR2 are ENHRY and SYGVKD. This chain's CDR3 is CAISEGKPPSSEAFF. CDR3 in DNA: TGTGCCATCAGTGAGGGCAAACCTCCCAGCTCTGAAGCTTTCTTT.

The J gene is TRBJ2-5, the V gene TRBV19; 7 nucleotides line up with TRBD2. The V and J ends lost 3 bases and 0 bases, in that order; junction bases with no gene match: 7. There are 16 residues in the CDR3. The germline V gene encodes CDR1 LNHDA and CDR2 SQIVND (reference sequence). The chain's CDR3 is CASSMGGTFDQETQYF. CDR3 coding DNA: TGTGCCAGTAGTATGGGAGGGACGTTTGACCAAGAGACCCAGTACTTC.

This clone came up once. V is TRBV25-1 and J is TRBJ2-1; the D is unclear. The CDR3 consists of 16 residues. Germline CDR1 MGHDK, CDR2 SYGVNS. The ends were cut back, 1 base at V and 1 base at J, with 11 bases in the middle. This CDR3 reads CASSESGVGSYNEQFF. CDR3 nucleotide sequence: TGTGCCAGCAGTGAATCCGGAGTGGGTTCCTACAATGAGCAGTTCTTC.

The chain carries TRBV19 and TRBJ2-1; D is uncertain. V shed 6 bases and J shed 7 bases, with 7 bases lying between them. CDR3 length equals 11 residues. Per the germline V gene, CDR1 is LNHDA and CDR2 is SQIVND (reference sequence). DNA for the CDR3: TGTGCCAGTAGATTTTATAATGAGCAGTTCTTC. This translates into CASRFYNEQFF. Filled out from reference TRBV19 and TRBJ2-1, the complete variable domain reads DGGITQSPKYLFRKEGQNVTLSCEQNLNHDAMYWYRQDPGQGLRLIYYSQIVNDFQKGDIAEGYSVSREKKESFPLTVTSAQKNPTAFYLCASRFYNEQFFGPGTRLTVL.

The rearrangement links TRBV25-1 to TRBJ2-1, with 10 bases fitting TRBD2. The CDR3 is 15 amino acids. V shed 4 bases and J 7 bases; nucleotides not matched to a gene: 7. CDR1 and CDR2 from the germline V gene are MGHDK and SYGVNS. The CDR3 DNA reads TGTGCCAGCAGTGTTAGCGGGAGGCTTACGAATGAGCAGTTCTTC. Translation: CASSVSGRLTNEQFF. Looking up the rest from reference TRBV25-1 and TRBJ2-1 gives the full variable domain: EADIYQTPRYLVIGTGKKITLECSQTMGHDKMYWYQQDPGMELHLIHYSYGVNSTEKGDLSSESTVSRIRTEHFPLTLESARPSHTSQYLCASSVSGRLTNEQFFGPGTRLTVL.

The chain combines TRBV18 with TRBJ1-3, with unresolved D. V lost 3 bases and J lost 0, with 12 bases in between. Germline V gene lookup returns CDR1 KGHSH and CDR2 LQKENI. The CDR3 length is 16 residues. CDR3 residues: CASSPTQWSSGNTIYF. CDR3 DNA: TGTGCCAGCTCACCTACCCAGTGGTCCTCTGGAAACACCATATATTTT.

This clone came up a few times. The rearrangement uses TRBV5-1 and TRBJ2-1, with 12 bases lining up with TRBD2. The CDR3 has 19 amino acids. The germline gives CDR1 SGHRS, CDR2 YFSETQ. The trim removed 4 bases at V and 7 bases at J, leaving 18 bases unmatched. The CDR3 DNA reads TGCGCCAGCAGCCCCCATCTAGCGGGAGGGCCGGGGATGTGGAATGAGCAGTTCTTC. Amino acids: CASSPHLAGGPGMWNEQFF.

The chain joins TRBV5-1 to TRBJ2-5; perhaps TRBD1 as D (5 bases). This CDR3 contains 13 residues. V gave up 2 bases and J gave up 5 bases, with 10 bases separating them. Germline CDR1 reads SGHRS; CDR2 reads YFSETQ. CDR3 in amino acids: CASSLGVKETQYF. Here the CDR3 DNA reads TGCGCCAGCAGCTTAGGGGTTAAGGAGACCCAGTACTTC.

This clone came up once. The chain links TRBV14 to TRBJ2-7; D not certain. Looked up from germline, CDR1 is SGHDN and CDR2 is FVKESK. Trimming removed 1 base from V and 5 bases from J, with 9 bases in between. CDR3 length: 13 residues. The CDR3 DNA is TGTGCCAGCAGCCAAGGTCTTGGAGACGAGCAGTACTTC. Its protein is CASSQGLGDEQYF.

This clone was observed once. The J gene is TRBJ2-2, the V gene TRBV18, with 8 positions matching TRBD2. This CDR3 has 14 residues. Germline CDR1 is KGHSH and CDR2 is LQKENI. Trimming cost V 11 bases and J 4 bases; bases outside gene matches: 9. Here the CDR3 DNA reads TGTGCCTCCAGTGAGACTAGCGTCACCGGGGAGCTGTTTTTT. Amino acid sequence: CASSETSVTGELFF.

CDR3 region: CASSLLGSWDTQYF. Written as DNA, the CDR3 is TGCGCCAGCAGCTTGTTGGGGAGCTGGGATACGCAGTATTTT. J is TRBJ2-3 and V is TRBV5-1; a weak D match, TRBD2 (5 bases). This CDR3 region has 14 residues. Germline lookup yields CDR1 SGHRS and CDR2 YFSETQ. The V end was cut by 1 base, the J end by 6 bases, with 12 bases between.

This chain joins TRBV7-4 and TRBJ1-2; D perhaps matches TRBD1 (5 bases). The V and J ends lost 2 bases and 6 bases respectively, with 10 bases between them. Germline V gene lookup returns CDR1 SGHVT and CDR2 SQSDAQ. This CDR3 has 13 residues. CDR3 nucleotide sequence: TGTGCCAGCAGCTTATGGCAGGGCCATGGCTACACCTTC. It is translated as CASSLWQGHGYTF. The whole variable domain, remainder taken from reference TRBV7-4 and TRBJ1-2, is GAGVSQSPRYKVAKRGRDVALRCDSISGHVTLYWYRQTLGQGSEVLTYSQSDAQRDKSGRPSGRFSAERPERSVSTLKIQRTEQGDSAVYLCASSLWQGHGYTFGSGTRLTVV.

V and J are TRBV12-1 and TRBJ2-7; the table's D call TRBD1 went unverified against the DNA. TRBV12-1 is a listed pseudogene. The CDR3 is 15 amino acids. The CDR3 DNA reads TGTGCCAGCAGCTCCTACAGGGTTAAGCCCTACGAGCAGTACTTC. Amino acids: CASSSYRVKPYEQYF.

V and J are TRBV7-3 and TRBJ2-4, with D unclear. Germline CDR1 SGHTA, CDR2 FQGTGA. The CDR3 totals 17 residues. V lost 1 base, J lost 0 bases, and 13 bases lay in between. DNA of the CDR3: TGTGCCAGCAGCTTAAACTATAGTGCGGTAGCCAAAAACATTCAGTACTTC. It is translated as CASSLNYSAVAKNIQYF.

This clone has just one count. V usage is TRBV4-1 and J usage is TRBJ2-1; TRBD1 aligns across 8 bases. Germline CDR1 reads MGHRA; CDR2 reads YSYEKL. This CDR3 is built from 15 residues. The V segment lost 2 bases and the J segment 8 bases; nucleotides outside the gene matches: 8. CDR3 amino acids: CASSQLGDRGHEQFF. For the CDR3, the DNA is TGCGCCAGCAGCCAACTTGGCGACAGGGGACATGAGCAGTTCTTC.

The table lists this clone with a count of one. CDR3: CASSLIGNTEAFF. CDR3 sequence (DNA): TGTGCCAGCAGTTTAATCGGGAACACTGAAGCTTTCTTT. V gene TRBV27 combines with J gene TRBJ1-1; no firm D call. CDR1 and CDR2 from the germline V gene are MNHEY and SMNVEV (reference sequence). The CDR3 length is 13 residues. V shed 2 bases and J shed 1 base, with 5 bases lying between them.

J is TRBJ1-1 and V is TRBV7-2; tentative D call: TRBD1 (5 bases). V lost 4 bases and J 1 base, leaving 13 bases between the germline ends. This CDR3 contains 15 residues. Germline lookup yields CDR1 SGHTA and CDR2 FQGNSA. In nucleotides, the CDR3 is TGTGCCAGCAGCTCAGTTAGCCAGGGGAACACTGAAGCTTTCTTT. Its translation: CASSSVSQGNTEAFF. Full variable domain (rest looked up from reference TRBV7-2 and TRBJ1-1): GAGVSQSPSNKVTEKGKDVELRCDPISGHTALYWYRQSLGQGLEFLIYFQGNSAPDKSGLPSDRFSAERTGGSVSTLTIQRTQQEDSAVYLCASSSVSQGNTEAFFGQGTRLTVV.

This clone appeared a few times. The gene calls are TRBV7-8 and TRBJ1-5, with 7 bases identical to TRBD1. The CDR3 totals 20 residues. J lost 5 bases, V lost 2 bases, and 21 bases had no gene match. From germline, CDR1 is SGHVS and CDR2 FQNEAQ. Here the CDR3 reads CASSLTIGQAAGRLHQPQHF. In DNA, the CDR3 is TGTGCCAGCAGCTTAACTATCGGACAGGCGGCGGGCCGGCTACATCAGCCCCAGCATTTT.

V is TRBV29-1 and J is TRBJ1-1, with a weak D call TRBD1 (5 bases). This CDR3 region has 13 residues. V shed 4 bases and J shed 0 bases, with 9 bases lying between them. Germline values: CDR1 SQVTM, CDR2 ANQGSEA. CDR3 region: CSVGQRMNTEAFF. Here the CDR3 DNA reads TGCAGCGTTGGACAGAGGATGAACACTGAAGCTTTCTTT.

This chain uses TRBV6-5 with TRBJ2-1, with TRBD2 as a possible D gene (5 bases). V dropped 5 bases and J dropped 4 bases, with 15 bases sitting between them. CDR3 length equals 15 residues. Germline V gene data show CDR1 as MNHEY and CDR2 as SVGAGI. The CDR3 nucleotides are TGTGCCAGCAGTCCCCCCCTTGGAGGATACAATGAGCAGTTCTTC. This sequence encodes CASSPPLGGYNEQFF.